This T cell receptor beta chain stems from a study of cytomegalovirus exposure and HLA in healthy donors. At the level of the study: Sequencing of 150 million to 200 million T cells in an earlier analysis found under 120 million unique TCR beta sequences. Notes on the study in general: The authors judged a highly shared variant cluster likely a sequencing artifact. A later analysis reportedly found that, within productive TCRs, an Asian-associated ancestry cluster had fewer N-insertions than the mean observed across the approximately 600 donors. The availability of immune exposure information extended only to CMV serostatus.

The CDR3 runs to 15 residues. J was trimmed by 3 bases and V by 3 bases; bases with no gene match: 8. Germline-derived CDR1 and CDR2 are GTSNPN and SVGIG (reference sequence). With respect to this clone: Its antigen remains unknown.

The PCR was carried out with 60 Vbeta primers and 13 Jbeta primers. Profiled with immunoSEQ multiplex PCR; TCRdb holds only in-frame clones, not every one. The repertoire holds around 130,000 clones, with around 77% as singletons. The chain is built from TRBV30 and TRBJ1-5, with 7 bases identical to TRBD1. The clonotype originates from a man younger than 30 in good health and CMV-seropositive. The source material was PBMCs. This chain's CDR3 is CAWSPWDSLNQPQHF. The CDR3 DNA reads TGTGCCTGGAGCCCCTGGGACAGCCTCAATCAGCCCCAGCATTTT.